This paragraph covers one TCR beta chain sequence. Its matching antigen is unknown. These data are taken from a study of cytomegalovirus exposure and HLA in healthy donors. This CDR3 has 14 residues. With 0 bases removed from V and 5 bases from J, the gap between germline ends came to 7 bases. Germline CDR1 reads KGHSH; CDR2 reads LQKENI. This PCR relied on a set of 60 Vbeta primers and 13 Jbeta primers. Per the original data handling: About 11 million of the about 80 million unique TCR beta chains counted in a later analysis were shared. Assay: immunoSEQ multiplex PCR; the TCRdb copy retains only in-frame clones and omits some. D and trimming were read from the DNA, whereas the V and J calls and clone size are those reported in that table. Of 100,000 to 150,000 clones in the sample, about 77% were seen once. The study, taken as a whole, reports: Sequencing probably produced one cluster of sequence variants that were highly shared. The authors assumed roughly uniform sequencing depth across donors for presence/absence analyses. An analysis was carried out later, and it reportedly showed fewer N-insertions in an Asian-associated ancestry cluster than the approximately 680-donor mean.

This TCR was sampled from a woman aged 40 to 50 in good health and CMV-seronegative. Input material: PBMCs. The rearrangement links TRBV18 to TRBJ1-4; D ambiguous. CDR3 in amino acids: CASSPPSENEKLFF. The CDR3 coding sequence is TGTGCCAGCTCACCACCATCAGAAAATGAAAAACTGTTTTTT.